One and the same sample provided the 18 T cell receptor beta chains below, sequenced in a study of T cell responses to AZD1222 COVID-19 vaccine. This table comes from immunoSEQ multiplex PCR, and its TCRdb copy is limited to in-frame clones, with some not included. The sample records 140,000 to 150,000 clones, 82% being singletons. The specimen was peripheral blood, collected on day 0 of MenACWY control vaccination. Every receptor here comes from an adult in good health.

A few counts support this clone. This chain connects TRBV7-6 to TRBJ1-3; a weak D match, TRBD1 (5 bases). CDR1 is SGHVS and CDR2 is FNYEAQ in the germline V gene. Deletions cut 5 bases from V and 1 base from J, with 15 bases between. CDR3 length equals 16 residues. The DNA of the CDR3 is TGTGCCAGCAGCCGGGCCACAGGCTTATCTGGAAACACCATATATTTT. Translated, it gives CASSRATGLSGNTIYF. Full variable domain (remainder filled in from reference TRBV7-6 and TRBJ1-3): GAGVSQSPRYKVTKRGQDVALRCDPISGHVSLYWYRQALGQGPEFLTYFNYEAQQDKSGLPNDRFSAERPEGSISTLTIQRTEQRDSAMYRCASSRATGLSGNTIYFGEGSWLTVV.

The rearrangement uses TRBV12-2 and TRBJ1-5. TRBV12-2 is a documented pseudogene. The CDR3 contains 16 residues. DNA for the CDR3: TGTGCAAGTCGCCCCCAAGTTGAGAAGGGCAATCAGCCCCAGCATTTT. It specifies CASRPQVEKGNQPQHF.

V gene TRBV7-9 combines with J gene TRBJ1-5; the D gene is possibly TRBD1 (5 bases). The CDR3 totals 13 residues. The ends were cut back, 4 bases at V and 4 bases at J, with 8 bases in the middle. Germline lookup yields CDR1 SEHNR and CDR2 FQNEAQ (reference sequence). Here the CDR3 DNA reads TGTGCCAGCAGCTCGTCAGGGAATCAGCCCCAGCATTTT. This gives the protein CASSSSGNQPQHF.

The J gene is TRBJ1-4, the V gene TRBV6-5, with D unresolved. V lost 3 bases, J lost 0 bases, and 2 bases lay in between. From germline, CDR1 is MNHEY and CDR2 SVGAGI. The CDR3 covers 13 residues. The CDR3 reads CASSYATNEKLFF. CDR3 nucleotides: TGTGCCAGCAGTTATGCAACTAATGAAAAACTGTTTTTT.

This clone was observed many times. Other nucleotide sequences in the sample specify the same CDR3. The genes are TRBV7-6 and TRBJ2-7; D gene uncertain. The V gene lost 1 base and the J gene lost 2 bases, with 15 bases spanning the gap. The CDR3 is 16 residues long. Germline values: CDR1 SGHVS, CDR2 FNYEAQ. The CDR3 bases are TGTGCCAGCAGCTTAGGAATTGGCAGGCGGACCTACGAGCAGTACTTC. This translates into CASSLGIGRRTYEQYF.

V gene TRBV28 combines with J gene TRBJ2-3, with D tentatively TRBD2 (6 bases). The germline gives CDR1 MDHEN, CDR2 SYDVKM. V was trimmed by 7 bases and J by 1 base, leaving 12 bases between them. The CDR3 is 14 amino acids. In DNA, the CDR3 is TGTGCCAGCAAAGTTGGCGGGGGCACAGATACGCAGTATTTT. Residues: CASKVGGGTDTQYF.

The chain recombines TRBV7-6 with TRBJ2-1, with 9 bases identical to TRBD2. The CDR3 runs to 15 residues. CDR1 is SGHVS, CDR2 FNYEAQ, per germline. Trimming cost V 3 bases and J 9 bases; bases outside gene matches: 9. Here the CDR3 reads CASSFPSGGKGEQFF. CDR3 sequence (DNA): TGTGCCAGCAGCTTTCCCAGCGGGGGGAAGGGTGAGCAGTTCTTC.

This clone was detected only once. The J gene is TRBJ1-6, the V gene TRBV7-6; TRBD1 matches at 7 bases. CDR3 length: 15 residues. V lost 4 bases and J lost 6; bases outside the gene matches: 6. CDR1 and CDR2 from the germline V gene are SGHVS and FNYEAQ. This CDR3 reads CASSSQDRPNSPLHF. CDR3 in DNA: TGTGCCAGCAGCTCCCAGGACAGGCCTAATTCACCCCTCCACTTT.

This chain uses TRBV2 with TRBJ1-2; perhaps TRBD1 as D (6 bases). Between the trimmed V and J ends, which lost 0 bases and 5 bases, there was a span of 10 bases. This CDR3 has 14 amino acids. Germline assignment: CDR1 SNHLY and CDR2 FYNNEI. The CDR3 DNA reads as TGTGCCAGCAGTGAAGCCACAGGGAGATATGGCTACACCTTC. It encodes CASSEATGRYGYTF.

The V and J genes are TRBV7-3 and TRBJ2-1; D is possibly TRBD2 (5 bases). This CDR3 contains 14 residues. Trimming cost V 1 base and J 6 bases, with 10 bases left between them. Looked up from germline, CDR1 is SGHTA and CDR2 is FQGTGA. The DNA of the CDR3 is TGTGCCAGCAGCTTAAGTCTAGCAGGCAATGAGCAGTTCTTC. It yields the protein CASSLSLAGNEQFF.

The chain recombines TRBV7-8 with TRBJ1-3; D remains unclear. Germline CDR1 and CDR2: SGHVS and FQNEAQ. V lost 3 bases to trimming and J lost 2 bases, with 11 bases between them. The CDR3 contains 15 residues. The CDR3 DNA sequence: TGTGCCAGCAGCTTGGGGTGGGGAACTGGAAACACCATATATTTT. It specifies CASSLGWGTGNTIYF. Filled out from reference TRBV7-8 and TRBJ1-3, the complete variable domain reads GAGVSQSPRYKVAKRGQDVALRCDPISGHVSLFWYQQALGQGPEFLTYFQNEAQLDKSGLPSDRFFAERPEGSVSTLKIQRTQQEDSAVYLCASSLGWGTGNTIYFGEGSWLTVV.

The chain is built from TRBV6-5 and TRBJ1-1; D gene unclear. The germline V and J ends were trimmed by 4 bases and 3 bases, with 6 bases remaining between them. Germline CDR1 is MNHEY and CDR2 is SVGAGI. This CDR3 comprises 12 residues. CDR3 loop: CASSSLDTEAFF. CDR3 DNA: TGTGCCAGCAGTTCATTAGACACTGAAGCTTTCTTT.

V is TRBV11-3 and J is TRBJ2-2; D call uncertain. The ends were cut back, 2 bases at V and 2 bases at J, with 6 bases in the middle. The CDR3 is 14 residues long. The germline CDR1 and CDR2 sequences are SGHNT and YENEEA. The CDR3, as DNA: TGTGCCAGCAGCTTAACGGCCAACACCGGGGAGCTGTTTTTT. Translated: CASSLTANTGELFF.

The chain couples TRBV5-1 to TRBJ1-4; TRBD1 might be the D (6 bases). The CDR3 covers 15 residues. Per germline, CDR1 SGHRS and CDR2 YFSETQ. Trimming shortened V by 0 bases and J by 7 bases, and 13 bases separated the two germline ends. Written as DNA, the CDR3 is TGCGCCAGCAGCTTGGGGGCGGCCAGGGGTGAAAAACTGTTTTTT. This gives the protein CASSLGAARGEKLFF.

The CDR3 is CASKNPGTVGSPLHF. The CDR3 coding sequence is TGTGCCAGCAAAAACCCCGGGACTGTTGGATCACCCCTCCACTTT. V and J are TRBV28 and TRBJ1-6, with D possibly matching TRBD1 (5 bases). In germline, CDR1 is MDHEN, CDR2 SYDVKM. The CDR3 sequence is 15 residues long. Trimming stripped 7 bases from V and 10 bases from J, with 20 bases between.

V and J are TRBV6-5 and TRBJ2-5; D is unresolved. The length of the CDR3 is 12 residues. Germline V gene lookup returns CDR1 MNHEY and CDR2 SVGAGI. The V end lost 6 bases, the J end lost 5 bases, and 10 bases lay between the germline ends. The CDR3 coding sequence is TGTGCCAGCAGGGGTGTGGGGGAGACCCAGTACTTC. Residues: CASRGVGETQYF.

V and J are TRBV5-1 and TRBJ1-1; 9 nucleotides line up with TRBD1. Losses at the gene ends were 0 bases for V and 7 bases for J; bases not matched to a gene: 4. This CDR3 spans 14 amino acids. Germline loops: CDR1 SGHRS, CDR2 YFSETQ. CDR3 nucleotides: TGCGCCAGCAGCTTGGGGAACAGGGGGCTTGAAGCTTTCTTT. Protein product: CASSLGNRGLEAFF.

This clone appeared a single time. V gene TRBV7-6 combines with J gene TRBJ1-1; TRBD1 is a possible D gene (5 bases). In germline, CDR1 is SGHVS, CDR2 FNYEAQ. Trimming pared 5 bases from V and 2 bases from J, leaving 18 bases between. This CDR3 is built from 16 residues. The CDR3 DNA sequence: TGTGCCAGCAGCCCAGCGAGTCCCGGGGGAAACACTGAAGCTTTCTTT. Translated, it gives CASSPASPGGNTEAFF.